A selection of T cell receptor beta chains follows, all from one sample in a study of radiation and T cells in renal cell carcinoma. Method: immunoSEQ multiplex PCR; TCRdb's copy keeps in-frame clones and lacks some. This sample has roughly 130,000 clones, with 75% to 85% found just once. Sequenced here: blood, sampled from a patient whose treatment included radiotherapy and nephrectomy. These receptors all stem from a woman aged 55-70 years with renal cell carcinoma. CDR3s include the opening cysteine and the closing phenylalanine or tryptophan. The D gene is left open where the match is weak. Where a row states a size, it is once, few, many or the class of an expanded clone; other rows omit it.

length	size	D	V	J	DNA	CDR3
15	.	.	TRBV1	TRBJ2-5	TGCACCAGCAGCCAAGCTAGCGGGGGAGGTTGTGCCCAGTACTTC	CTSSQASGGGCAQYF
17	.	TRBD2	TRBV9	TRBJ2-7	TGTGCCAGCAGCGTAAATGAGGGACTAGCGCACTCCTACGAGCAGTACTTC	CASSVNEGLAHSYEQYF
19	.	TRBD1	TRBV5-1	TRBJ1-4	TGCGCCAGCAGCTTGGTCCCTACAGGGGGCAGAGCAACTAATGAAAAACTGTTTTTT	CASSLVPTGGRATNEKLFF
17	.	.	TRBV19	TRBJ2-6	TGTGCCAGTAGTCCTGAGACAGGCTACTCTGGGGCCAACGTCCTGACTTTC	CASSPETGYSGANVLTF
16	.	TRBD1	TRBV5-1	TRBJ1-4	TGCGCCAGCAGCTTTACACAACAGGGGGCGGGTGAAAAACTGTTTTTT	CASSFTQQGAGEKLFF
15	.	.	TRBV28	TRBJ1-6	TGTGCCAGCAGGTTACGGGAAGGCCATAATTCACCCCTCCACTTT	CASRLREGHNSPLHF
14	.	.	TRBV7-6	TRBJ2-7	TGTGCCAGCAGCTTAGGTAGCGACTCCTACGAGCAGTACTTC	CASSLGSDSYEQYF
17	few	.	TRBV5-1	TRBJ1-3	TGCGCCAGCAGCCCGGGAGGGGTGTGGGTCTCTGGAAACACCATATATTTT	CASSPGGVWVSGNTIYF
19	.	.	TRBV1	TRBJ2-6	TGCACCAGCAGCCCGCTTTCTGGGACTAGCGCACCTGGGGCCAACGTCCTGACTTTC	CTSSPLSGTSAPGANVLTF
14	.	.	TRBV6-5	TRBJ1-5	TGTGCCAGCAGTTCGCGACGGGTGGGTCAGCCCCAGCATTTT	CASSSRRVGQPQHF
11	.	.	TRBV7-9	TRBJ2-5	TGTGCCAGCAGCCTGACTGAGACCCAGTACTTC	CASSLTETQYF
13	.	.	TRBV19	TRBJ2-5	TGTGCCAGTACTCCAGGGGATCGGGAGACCCAGTACTTC	CASTPGDRETQYF
15	few	.	TRBV7-9	TRBJ1-2	TGTGCCAGCAGCTTAGCTGGGGCAGGGGAAATTGGCTACACCTTC	CASSLAGAGEIGYTF